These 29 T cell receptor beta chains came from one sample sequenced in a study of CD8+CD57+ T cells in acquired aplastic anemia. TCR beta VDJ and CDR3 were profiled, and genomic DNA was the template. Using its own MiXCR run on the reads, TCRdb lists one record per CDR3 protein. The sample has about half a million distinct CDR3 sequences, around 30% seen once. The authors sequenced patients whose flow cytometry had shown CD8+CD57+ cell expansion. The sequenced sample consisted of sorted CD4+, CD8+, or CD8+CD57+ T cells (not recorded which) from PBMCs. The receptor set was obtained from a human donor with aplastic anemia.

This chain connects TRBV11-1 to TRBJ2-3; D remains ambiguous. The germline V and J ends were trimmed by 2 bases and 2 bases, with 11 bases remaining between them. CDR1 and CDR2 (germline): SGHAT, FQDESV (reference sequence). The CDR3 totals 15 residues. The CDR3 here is CASSLRRAATDTQYF. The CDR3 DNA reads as TGTGCCAGCAGCTTAAGACGGGCAGCCACAGATACGCAGTATTTT.

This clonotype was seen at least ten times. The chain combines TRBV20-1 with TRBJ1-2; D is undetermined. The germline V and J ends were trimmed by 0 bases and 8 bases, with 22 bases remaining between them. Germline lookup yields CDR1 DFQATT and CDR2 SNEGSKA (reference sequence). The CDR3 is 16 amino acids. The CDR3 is CSARDRREEANGGYTF. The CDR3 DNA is TGCAGTGCTAGAGATCGGAGGGAGGAGGCGAACGGCGGCTACACCTTC.

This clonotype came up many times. CDR3 DNA: TGTGCCAGCAGACCCGGGACAGGTCAAGAGACCCAGTACTTC. Protein sequence: CASRPGTGQETQYF. V and J are TRBV7-9 and TRBJ2-5, with TRBD1 matching 8 bases. The ends lost 6 bases at V and 2 bases at J; junction bases unmatched: 5. This CDR3 is 14 amino acids long. From germline, CDR1 is SEHNR and CDR2 FQNEAQ (reference sequence). The whole variable domain, remainder taken from reference TRBV7-9 and TRBJ2-5, is DTGVSQNPRHKITKRGQNVTFRCDPISEHNRLYWYRQTLGQGPEFLTYFQNEAQLEKSRLLSDRFSAERPKGSFSTLEIQRTEQGDSAMYLCASRPGTGQETQYFGPGTRLLVL.

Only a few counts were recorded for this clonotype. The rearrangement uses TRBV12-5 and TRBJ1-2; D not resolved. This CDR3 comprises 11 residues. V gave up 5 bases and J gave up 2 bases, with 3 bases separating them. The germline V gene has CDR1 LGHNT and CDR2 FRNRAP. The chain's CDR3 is CASGPNYGYTF. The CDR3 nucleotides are TGTGCTAGTGGTCCGAACTATGGCTACACCTTC.

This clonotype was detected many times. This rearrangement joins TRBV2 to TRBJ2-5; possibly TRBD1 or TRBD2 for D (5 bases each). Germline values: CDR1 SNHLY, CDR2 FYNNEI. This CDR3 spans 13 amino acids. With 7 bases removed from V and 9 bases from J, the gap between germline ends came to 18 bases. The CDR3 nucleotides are TGTGCCAGCAATTTCGGTGGGACCCCCCCCCAGTACTTC. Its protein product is CASNFGGTPPQYF.

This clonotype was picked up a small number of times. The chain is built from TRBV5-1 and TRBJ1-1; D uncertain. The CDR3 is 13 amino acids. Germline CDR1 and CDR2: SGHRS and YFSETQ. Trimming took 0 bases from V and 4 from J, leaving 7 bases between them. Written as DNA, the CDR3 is TGCGCCAGCAGCTTGGACAATCCCACTGAAGCTTTCTTT. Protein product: CASSLDNPTEAFF.

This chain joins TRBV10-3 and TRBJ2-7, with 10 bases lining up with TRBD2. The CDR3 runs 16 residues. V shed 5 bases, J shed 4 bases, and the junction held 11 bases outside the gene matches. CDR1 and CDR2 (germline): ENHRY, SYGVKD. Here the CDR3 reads CAISWTSGLQGYEQYF. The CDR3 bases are TGTGCCATCAGTTGGACTAGCGGCCTCCAAGGGTACGAGCAGTACTTC.

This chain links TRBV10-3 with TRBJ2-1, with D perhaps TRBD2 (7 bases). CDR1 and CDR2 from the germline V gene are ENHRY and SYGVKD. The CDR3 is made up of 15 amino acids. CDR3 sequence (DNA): TGTGTCAGCAGTCCCGGGGGGACATCTAAGAATGAGCAGTTCTTC. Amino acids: CVSSPGGTSKNEQFF.

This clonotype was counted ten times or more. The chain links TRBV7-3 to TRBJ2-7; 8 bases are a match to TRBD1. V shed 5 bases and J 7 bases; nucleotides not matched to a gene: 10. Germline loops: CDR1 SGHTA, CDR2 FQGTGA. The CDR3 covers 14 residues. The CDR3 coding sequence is TGTGCCAGCAGCCCCAGGCAGGGGGCGGGGGAGCAGTACTTC. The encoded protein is CASSPRQGAGEQYF.

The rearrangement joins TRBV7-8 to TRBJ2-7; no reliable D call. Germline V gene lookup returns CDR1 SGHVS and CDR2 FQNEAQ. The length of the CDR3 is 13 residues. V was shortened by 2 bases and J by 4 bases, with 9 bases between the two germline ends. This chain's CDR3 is CASSLSMGYEQYF. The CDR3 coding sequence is TGTGCCAGCAGCTTATCAATGGGGTACGAGCAGTACTTC.

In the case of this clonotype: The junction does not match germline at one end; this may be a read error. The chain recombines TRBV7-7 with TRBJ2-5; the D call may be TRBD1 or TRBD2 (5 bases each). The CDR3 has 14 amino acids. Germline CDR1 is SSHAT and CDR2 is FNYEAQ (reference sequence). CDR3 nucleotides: TGTGCTAGCAGCCCGTTCGTACGGGGCGAGACCCAGTACTTC. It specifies CASSPFVRGETQYF.

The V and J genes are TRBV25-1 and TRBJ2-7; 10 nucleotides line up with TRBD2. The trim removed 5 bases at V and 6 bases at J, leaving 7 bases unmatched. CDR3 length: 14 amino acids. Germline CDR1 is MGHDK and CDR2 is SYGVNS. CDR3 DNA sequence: TGTGCCAGCAGTCCCCGGACTAGCGGAGTCGAGCAGTACTTC. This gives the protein CASSPRTSGVEQYF.

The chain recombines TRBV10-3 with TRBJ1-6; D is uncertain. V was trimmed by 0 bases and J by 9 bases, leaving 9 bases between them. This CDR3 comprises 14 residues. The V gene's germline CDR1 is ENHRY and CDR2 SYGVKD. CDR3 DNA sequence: TGTGCCATCAGTGAGTCAGGGTTCGGTTCACCCCTCCACTTT. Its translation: CAISESGFGSPLHF.

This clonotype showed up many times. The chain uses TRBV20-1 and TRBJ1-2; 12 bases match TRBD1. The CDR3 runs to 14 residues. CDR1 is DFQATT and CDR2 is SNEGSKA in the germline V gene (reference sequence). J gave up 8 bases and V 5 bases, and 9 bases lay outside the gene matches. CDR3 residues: CSAVRGQGAEGYTF. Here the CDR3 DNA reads TGCAGTGCTGTTCGGGGACAGGGGGCGGAAGGCTACACCTTC.

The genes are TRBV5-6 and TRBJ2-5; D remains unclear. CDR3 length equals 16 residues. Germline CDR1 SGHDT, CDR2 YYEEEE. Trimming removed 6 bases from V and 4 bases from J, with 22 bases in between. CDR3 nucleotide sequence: TGTGCCAGCACCCTTTTGGCCCGGATTACCCGAGAGACCCAGTACTTC. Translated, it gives CASTLLARITRETQYF.

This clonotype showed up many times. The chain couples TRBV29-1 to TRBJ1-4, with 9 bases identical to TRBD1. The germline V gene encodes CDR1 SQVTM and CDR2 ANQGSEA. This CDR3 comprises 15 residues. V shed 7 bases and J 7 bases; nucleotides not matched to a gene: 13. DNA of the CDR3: TGCAGCGCCGAGGAAGGAGGGACAGGGACTGAAAAACTGTTTTTT. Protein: CSAEEGGTGTEKLFF.

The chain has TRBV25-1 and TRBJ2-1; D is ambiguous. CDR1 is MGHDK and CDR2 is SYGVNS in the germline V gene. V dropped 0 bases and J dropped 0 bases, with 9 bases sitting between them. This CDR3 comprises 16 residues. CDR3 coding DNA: TGTGCCAGCAGTGAATATAAGAAGGGCTCCTACAATGAGCAGTTCTTC. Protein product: CASSEYKKGSYNEQFF. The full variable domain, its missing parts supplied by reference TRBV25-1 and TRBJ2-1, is EADIYQTPRYLVIGTGKKITLECSQTMGHDKMYWYQQDPGMELHLIHYSYGVNSTEKGDLSSESTVSRIRTEHFPLTLESARPSHTSQYLCASSEYKKGSYNEQFFGPGTRLTVL.

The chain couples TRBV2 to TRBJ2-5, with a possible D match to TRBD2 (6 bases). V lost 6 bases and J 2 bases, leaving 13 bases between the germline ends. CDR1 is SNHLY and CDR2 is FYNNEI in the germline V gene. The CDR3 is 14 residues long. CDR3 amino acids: CASSRRDLQETQYF. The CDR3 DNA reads TGTGCCAGCAGCCGCCGGGACTTACAAGAGACCCAGTACTTC.

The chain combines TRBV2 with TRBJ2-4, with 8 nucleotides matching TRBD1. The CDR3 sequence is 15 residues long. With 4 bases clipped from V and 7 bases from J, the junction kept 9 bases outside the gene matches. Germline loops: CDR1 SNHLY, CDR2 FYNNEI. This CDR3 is CASSGSSRGRNIQYF. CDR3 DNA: TGTGCCAGCAGTGGGTCCAGCAGGGGGCGGAACATTCAGTACTTC.

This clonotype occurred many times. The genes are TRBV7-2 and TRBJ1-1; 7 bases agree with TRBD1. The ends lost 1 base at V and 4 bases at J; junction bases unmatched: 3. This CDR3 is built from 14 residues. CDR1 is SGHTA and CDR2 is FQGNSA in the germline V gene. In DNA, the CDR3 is TGTGCCAGCAGCTTAGACAGGGGTGCCACTGAAGCTTTCTTT. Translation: CASSLDRGATEAFF.

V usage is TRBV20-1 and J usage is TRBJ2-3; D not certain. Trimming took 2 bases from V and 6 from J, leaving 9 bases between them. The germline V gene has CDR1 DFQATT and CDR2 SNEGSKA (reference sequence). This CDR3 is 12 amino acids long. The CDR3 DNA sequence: TGCAGTGCTAGAAGACAAGGGGATACGCAGTATTTT. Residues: CSARRQGDTQYF.

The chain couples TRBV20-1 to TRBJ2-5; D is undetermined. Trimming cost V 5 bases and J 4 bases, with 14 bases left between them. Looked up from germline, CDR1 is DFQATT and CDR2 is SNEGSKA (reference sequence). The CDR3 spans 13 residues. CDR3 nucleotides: TGCAGTGCTGACTCAACCATCGTAGAGACCCAGTACTTC. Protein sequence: CSADSTIVETQYF.

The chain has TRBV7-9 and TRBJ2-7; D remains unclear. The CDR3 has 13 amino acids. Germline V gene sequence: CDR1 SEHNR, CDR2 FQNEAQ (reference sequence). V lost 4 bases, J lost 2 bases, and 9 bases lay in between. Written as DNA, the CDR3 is TGTGCCAGCAGCTCTGACACCACCTACGAGCAGTACTTC. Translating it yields CASSSDTTYEQYF.

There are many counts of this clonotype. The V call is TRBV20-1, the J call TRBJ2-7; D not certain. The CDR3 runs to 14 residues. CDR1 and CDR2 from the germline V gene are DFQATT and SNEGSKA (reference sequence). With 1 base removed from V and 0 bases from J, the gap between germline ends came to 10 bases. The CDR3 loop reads CSARVAKSSYEQYF. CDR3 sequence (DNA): TGCAGTGCTAGAGTGGCAAAGAGCTCCTACGAGCAGTACTTC.

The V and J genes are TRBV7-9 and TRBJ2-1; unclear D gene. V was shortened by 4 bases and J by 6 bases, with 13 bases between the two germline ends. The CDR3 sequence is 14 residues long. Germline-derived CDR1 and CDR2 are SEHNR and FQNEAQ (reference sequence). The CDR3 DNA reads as TGTGCCAGCAGCTCGGTGGCTAACGGCAATGAGCAGTTCTTC. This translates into CASSSVANGNEQFF.

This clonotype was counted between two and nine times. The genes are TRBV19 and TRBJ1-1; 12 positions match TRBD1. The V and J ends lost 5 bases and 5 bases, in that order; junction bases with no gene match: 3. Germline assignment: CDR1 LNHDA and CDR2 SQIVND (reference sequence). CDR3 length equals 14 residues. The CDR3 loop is CASSSGQGATEAFF. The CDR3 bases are TGTGCCAGTAGTTCGGGACAGGGGGCGACTGAAGCTTTCTTT.

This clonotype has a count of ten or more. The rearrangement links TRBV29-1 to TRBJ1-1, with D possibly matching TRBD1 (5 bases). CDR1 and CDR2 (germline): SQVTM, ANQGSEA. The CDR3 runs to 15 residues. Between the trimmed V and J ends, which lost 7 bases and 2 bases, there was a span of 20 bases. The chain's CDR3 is CSAIVPPRVNTEAFF. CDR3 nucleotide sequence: TGCAGCGCCATCGTACCGCCCAGGGTCAACACTGAAGCTTTCTTT.

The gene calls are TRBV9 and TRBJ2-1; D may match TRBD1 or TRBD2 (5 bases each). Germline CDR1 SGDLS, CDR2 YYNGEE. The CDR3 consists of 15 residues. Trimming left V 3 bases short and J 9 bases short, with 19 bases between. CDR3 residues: CASSAAGTAFSEQFF. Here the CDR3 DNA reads TGTGCCAGCAGCGCTGCCGGGACGGCGTTCAGTGAGCAGTTCTTC. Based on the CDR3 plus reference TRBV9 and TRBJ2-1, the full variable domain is DSGVTQTPKHLITATGQRVTLRCSPRSGDLSVYWYQQSLDQGLQFLIQYYNGEERAKGNILERFSAQQFPDLHSELNLSSLELGDSALYFCASSAAGTAFSEQFFGPGTRLTVL.

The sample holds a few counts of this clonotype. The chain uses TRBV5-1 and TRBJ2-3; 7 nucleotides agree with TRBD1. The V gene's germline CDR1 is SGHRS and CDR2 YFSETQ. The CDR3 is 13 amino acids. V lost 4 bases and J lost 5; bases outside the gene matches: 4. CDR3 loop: CASSATGIDTQYF. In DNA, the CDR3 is TGCGCCAGCAGCGCGACAGGGATAGATACGCAGTATTTT. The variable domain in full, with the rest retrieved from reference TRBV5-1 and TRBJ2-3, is KAGVTQTPRYLIKTRGQQVTLSCSPISGHRSVSWYQQTPGQGLQFLFEYFSETQRNKGNFPGRFSGRQFSNSRSEMNVSTLELGDSALYLCASSATGIDTQYFGPGTRLTVL.